This T cell receptor beta chain was profiled in a study of blood T cell repertoires in COVID-19. Looked up from germline, CDR1 is MNHEY and CDR2 is SVGEGT. The CDR3 runs 14 residues. The V end lost 5 bases, the J end lost 7 bases, and 17 bases lay between the germline ends. Generated by immunoSEQ multiplex PCR, the TCRdb table keeps only in-frame clones and is missing some. The repertoire holds tens of thousands of clones, about 90% seen once, with 0.4% to 0.55% in the top ten. The chain joins TRBV6-2 or TRBV6-3 to TRBJ1-1; tentatively, D is TRBD1 (6 bases). Sequenced material: peripheral blood. This clonotype originated in a middle-aged man with COVID-19, enrolled during active disease. CDR3 DNA sequence: TGTGCCAGCAGTCGCAGCCCCAGGGGCGTTGAAGCTTTCTTT. Its translation: CASSRSPRGVEAFF.